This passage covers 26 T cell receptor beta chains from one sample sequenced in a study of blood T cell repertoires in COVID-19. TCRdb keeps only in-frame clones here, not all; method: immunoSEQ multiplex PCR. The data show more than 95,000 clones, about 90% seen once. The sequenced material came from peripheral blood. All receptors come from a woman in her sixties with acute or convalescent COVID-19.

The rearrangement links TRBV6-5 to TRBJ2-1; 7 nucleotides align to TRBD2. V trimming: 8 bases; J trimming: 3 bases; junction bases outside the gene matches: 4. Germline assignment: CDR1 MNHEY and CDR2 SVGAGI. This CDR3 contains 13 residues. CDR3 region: CASGGRGYNEQFF. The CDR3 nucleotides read TGTGCCAGCGGGGGGAGGGGCTACAATGAGCAGTTCTTC.

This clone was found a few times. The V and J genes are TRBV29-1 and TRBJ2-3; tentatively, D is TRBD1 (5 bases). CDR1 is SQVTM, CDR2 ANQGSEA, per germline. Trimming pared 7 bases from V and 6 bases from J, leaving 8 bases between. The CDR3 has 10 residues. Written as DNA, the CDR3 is TGCAGCGCCCACAGGGATACGCAGTATTTT. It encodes CSAHRDTQYF.

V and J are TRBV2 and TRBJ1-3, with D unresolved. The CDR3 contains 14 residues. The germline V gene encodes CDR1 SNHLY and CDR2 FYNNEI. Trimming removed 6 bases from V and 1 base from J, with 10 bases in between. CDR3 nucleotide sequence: TGTGCCAGCAGGAACGGACTGTCTGGAAACACCATATATTTT. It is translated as CASRNGLSGNTIYF.

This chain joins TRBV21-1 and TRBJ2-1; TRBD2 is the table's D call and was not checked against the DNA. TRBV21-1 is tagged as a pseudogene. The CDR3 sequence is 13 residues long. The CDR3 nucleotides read TGTGCCAGCAGCAAAGATGCAGGACTCGAGCAGTTCTTC. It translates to CASSKDAGLEQFF.

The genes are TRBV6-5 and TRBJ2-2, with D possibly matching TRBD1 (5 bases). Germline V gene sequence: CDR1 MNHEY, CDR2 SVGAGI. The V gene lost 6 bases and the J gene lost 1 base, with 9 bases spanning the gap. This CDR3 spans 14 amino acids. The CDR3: CASRMTVNTGELFF. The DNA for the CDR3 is TGTGCCAGCAGGATGACAGTGAACACCGGGGAGCTGTTTTTT.

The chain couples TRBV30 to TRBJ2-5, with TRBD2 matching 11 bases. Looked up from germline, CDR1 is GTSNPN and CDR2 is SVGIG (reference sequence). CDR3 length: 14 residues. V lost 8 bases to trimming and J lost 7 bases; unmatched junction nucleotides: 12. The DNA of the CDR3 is TGTGCCCTAAGGACTAGCGGGTACGCAGGGACCCAGTACTTC. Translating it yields CALRTSGYAGTQYF.

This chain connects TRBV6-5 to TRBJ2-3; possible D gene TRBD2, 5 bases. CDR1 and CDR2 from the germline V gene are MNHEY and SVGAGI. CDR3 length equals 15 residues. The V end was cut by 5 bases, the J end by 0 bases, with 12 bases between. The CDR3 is CASSRLGGSTDTQYF. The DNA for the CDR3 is TGTGCCAGCAGTAGGTTAGGCGGGAGCACAGATACGCAGTATTTT.

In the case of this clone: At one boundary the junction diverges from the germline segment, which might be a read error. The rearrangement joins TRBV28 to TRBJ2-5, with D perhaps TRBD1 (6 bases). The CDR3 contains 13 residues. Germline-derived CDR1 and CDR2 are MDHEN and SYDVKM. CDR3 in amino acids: CASTLGATGLSDF. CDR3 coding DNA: TGTGCCAGCACCCTGGGGGCCACAGGTCTCTCGGACTTC.

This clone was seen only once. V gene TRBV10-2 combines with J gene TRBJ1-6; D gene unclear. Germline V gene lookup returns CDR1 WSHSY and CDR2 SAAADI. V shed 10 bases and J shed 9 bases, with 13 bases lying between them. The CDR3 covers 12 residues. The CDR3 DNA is TGCGCCACGTTGGAGGGAGGTTCACCCCTCCACTTT. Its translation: CATLEGGSPLHF.

The CDR3 is CASSSGLAGWLQLNEQFF. The CDR3 DNA sequence: TGCGCCAGCAGCTCGGGACTAGCGGGATGGCTTCAATTAAATGAGCAGTTCTTC. V and J are TRBV5-1 and TRBJ2-1; 13 nucleotides match TRBD2. The CDR3 sequence is 18 residues long. Germline values: CDR1 SGHRS, CDR2 YFSETQ. The ends lost 3 bases at V and 7 bases at J; junction bases unmatched: 13.

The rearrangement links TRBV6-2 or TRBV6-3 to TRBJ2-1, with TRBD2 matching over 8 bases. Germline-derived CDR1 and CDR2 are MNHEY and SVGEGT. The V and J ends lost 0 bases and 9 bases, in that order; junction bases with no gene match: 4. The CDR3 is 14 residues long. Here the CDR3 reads CASSYSYRGGEQFF. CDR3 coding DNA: TGTGCCAGCAGTTACTCCTATCGGGGGGGTGAGCAGTTCTTC.

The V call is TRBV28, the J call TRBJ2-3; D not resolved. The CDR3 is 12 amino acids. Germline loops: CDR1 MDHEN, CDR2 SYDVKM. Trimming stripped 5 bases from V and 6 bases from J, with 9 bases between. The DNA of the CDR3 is TGTGCCAGCAGTCCCGCCCAGGATACGCAGTATTTT. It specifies CASSPAQDTQYF.

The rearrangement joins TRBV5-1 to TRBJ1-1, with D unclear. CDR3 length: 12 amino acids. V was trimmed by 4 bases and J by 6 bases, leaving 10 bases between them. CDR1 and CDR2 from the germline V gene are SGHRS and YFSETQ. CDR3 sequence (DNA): TGCGCCAGCAGCCCCCCGTCCCCTGAAGCTTTCTTT. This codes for CASSPPSPEAFF.

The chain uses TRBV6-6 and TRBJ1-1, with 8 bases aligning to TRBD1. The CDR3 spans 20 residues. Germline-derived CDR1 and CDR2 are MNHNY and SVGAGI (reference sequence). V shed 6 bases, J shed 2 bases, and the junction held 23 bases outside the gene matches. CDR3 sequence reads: CASSLKRTGKGQGLNTEAFF. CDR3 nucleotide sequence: TGTGCCAGCAGCCTCAAAAGGACAGGGAAGGGCCAGGGCCTTAACACTGAAGCTTTCTTT.

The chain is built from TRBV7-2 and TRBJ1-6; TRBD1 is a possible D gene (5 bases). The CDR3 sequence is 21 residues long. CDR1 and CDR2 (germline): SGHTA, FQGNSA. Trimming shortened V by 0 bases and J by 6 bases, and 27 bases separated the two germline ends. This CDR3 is CASSLAPFVTGLGTFNSPLHF. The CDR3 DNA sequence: TGTGCCAGCAGCTTAGCACCTTTTGTAACCGGGCTCGGGACTTTTAATTCACCCCTCCACTTT.

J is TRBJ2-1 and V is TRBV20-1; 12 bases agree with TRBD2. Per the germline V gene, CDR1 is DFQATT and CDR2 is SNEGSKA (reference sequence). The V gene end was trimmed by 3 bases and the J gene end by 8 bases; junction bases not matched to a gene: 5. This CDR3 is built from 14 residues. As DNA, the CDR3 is TGCAGTGCTAGTATTGGACTAGCGGGATATGAGCAGTTCTTC. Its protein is CSASIGLAGYEQFF.

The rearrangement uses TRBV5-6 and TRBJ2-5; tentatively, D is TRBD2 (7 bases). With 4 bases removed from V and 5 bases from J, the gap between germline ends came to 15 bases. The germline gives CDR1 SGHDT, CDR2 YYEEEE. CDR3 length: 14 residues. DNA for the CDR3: TGTGCCAGCAGCCGACCGGGGGGCAGGGAGACCCAGTACTTC. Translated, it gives CASSRPGGRETQYF.

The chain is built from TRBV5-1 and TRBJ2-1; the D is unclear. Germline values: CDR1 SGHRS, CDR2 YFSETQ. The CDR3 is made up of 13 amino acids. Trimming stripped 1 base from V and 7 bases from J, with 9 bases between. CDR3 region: CASSLIDGNEQFF. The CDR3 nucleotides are TGCGCCAGCAGCTTGATCGACGGGAATGAGCAGTTCTTC.

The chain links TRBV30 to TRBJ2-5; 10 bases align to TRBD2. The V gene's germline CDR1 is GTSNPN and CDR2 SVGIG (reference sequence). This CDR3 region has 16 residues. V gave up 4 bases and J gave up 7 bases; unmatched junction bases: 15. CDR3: CAWNSRASGSWGTQYF. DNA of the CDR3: TGTGCCTGGAATAGTAGGGCTAGCGGGAGCTGGGGGACCCAGTACTTC.

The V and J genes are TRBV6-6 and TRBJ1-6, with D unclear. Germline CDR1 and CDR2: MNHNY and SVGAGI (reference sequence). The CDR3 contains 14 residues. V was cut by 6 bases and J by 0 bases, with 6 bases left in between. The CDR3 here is CASRQNSYNSPLHF. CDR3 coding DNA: TGTGCCAGCAGACAGAACTCCTATAATTCACCCCTCCACTTT.

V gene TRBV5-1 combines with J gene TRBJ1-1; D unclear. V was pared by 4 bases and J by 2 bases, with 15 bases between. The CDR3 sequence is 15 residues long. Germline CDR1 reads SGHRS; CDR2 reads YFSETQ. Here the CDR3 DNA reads TGCGCCAGCAGCGTGCAGCAGGCAAGTAACACTGAAGCTTTCTTT. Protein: CASSVQQASNTEAFF.

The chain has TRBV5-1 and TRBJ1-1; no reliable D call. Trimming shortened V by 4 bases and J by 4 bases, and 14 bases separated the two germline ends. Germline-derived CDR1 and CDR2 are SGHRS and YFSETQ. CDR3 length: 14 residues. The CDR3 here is CASSPGQLSTEAFF. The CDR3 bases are TGCGCCAGCAGCCCTGGGCAGCTTTCCACTGAAGCTTTCTTT.

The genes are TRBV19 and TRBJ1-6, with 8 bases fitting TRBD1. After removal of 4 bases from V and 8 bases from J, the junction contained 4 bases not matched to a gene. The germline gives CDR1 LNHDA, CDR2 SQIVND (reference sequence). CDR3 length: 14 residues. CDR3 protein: CASSSQGADSPLHF. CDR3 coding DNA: TGTGCCAGTAGTAGCCAGGGGGCCGATTCACCCCTCCACTTT.

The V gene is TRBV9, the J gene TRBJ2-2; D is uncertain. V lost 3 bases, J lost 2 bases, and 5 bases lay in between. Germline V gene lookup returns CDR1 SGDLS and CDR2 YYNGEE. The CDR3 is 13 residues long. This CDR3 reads CASSDTNTGELFF. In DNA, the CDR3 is TGTGCCAGCAGCGACACAAACACCGGGGAGCTGTTTTTT. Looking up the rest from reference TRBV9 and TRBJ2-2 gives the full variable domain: DSGVTQTPKHLITATGQRVTLRCSPRSGDLSVYWYQQSLDQGLQFLIQYYNGEERAKGNILERFSAQQFPDLHSELNLSSLELGDSALYFCASSDTNTGELFFGEGSRLTVL.

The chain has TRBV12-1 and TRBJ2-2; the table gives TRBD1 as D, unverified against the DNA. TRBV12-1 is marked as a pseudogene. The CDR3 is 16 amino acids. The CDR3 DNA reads TGTGCCAGCAGCCCGAGGACAGGGCGGTACACCGGGGAGCTGTTTTTT. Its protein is CASSPRTGRYTGELFF.

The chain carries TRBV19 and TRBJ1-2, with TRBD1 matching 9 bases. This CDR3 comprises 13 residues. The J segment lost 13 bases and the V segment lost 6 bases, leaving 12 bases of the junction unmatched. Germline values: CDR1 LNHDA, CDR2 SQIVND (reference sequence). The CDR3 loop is CASRPSGQGSGTF. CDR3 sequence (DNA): TGTGCCAGTAGACCCTCGGGACAGGGCAGCGGCACCTTC.